The 19 T cell receptor beta chains reported below all come from one sample, sequenced in a study of blood T cell repertoires in COVID-19. Libraries were prepared by immunoSEQ multiplex PCR; TCRdb keeps only in-frame clonotypes and omits some of them. The profile covers a few hundred thousand clones, with 84% appearing a single time and about 9.1% taken by the ten largest. The sequenced material came from peripheral blood. These receptors all come from a human donor in a cohort sampled during active COVID-19.

V gene TRBV19 combines with J gene TRBJ1-2, with TRBD1 matching 8 bases. With 1 base clipped from V and 2 bases from J, the junction kept 6 bases outside the gene matches. The germline V gene encodes CDR1 LNHDA and CDR2 SQIVND (reference sequence). The CDR3 contains 16 residues. The CDR3 sequence is CASSIAGTGTNYGYTF. The CDR3, as DNA: TGTGCCAGTAGTATAGCAGGGACAGGAACGAACTATGGCTACACCTTC.

The rearrangement links TRBV11-2 to TRBJ1-4; TRBD1 matches at 12 bases. Germline loops: CDR1 SGHAT, CDR2 FQNNGV. V gave up 3 bases and J gave up 7 bases; unmatched junction bases: 6. The CDR3 runs to 16 residues. CDR3 loop: CASSLGDRGRGEKLFF. The DNA for the CDR3 is TGTGCCAGCAGCTTGGGGGACAGGGGGCGCGGTGAAAAACTGTTTTTT.

CDR3 nucleotide sequence: TGTGCCAGCAGCTTAGCAGGGGTGGACTACGAGCAGTACTTC. Translated: CASSLAGVDYEQYF. The chain recombines TRBV11-1 with TRBJ2-7; D might be TRBD1 (5 bases). The CDR3 spans 14 residues. The V and J ends lost 0 bases and 3 bases respectively, with 9 bases between them. Germline V gene lookup returns CDR1 SGHAT and CDR2 FQDESV (reference sequence).

This chain links TRBV5-1 with TRBJ2-1; a possible D gene is TRBD2 (5 bases). Trimming cost V 0 bases and J 0 bases, with 10 bases left between them. The CDR3 length is 16 residues. Germline CDR1 SGHRS, CDR2 YFSETQ. CDR3 protein: CASSLVAQSSYNEQFF. The CDR3 region has the DNA TGCGCCAGCAGCTTGGTAGCGCAGAGCTCCTACAATGAGCAGTTCTTC.

The CDR3 loop is CASSDKYTSGTASYEQYF. CDR3 coding DNA: TGTGCCAGCAGCGACAAGTACACTAGCGGGACCGCCTCCTACGAGCAGTACTTC. The chain carries TRBV21-1 and TRBJ2-7; the DNA was not compared with TRBD2, the D call given in the table. TRBV21-1 is reported as a pseudogene. The CDR3 has 18 residues.

This chain uses TRBV20-1 with TRBJ2-5, with 10 bases fitting TRBD2. The germline gives CDR1 DFQATT, CDR2 SNEGSKA (reference sequence). The CDR3 sequence is 13 residues long. V was pared by 6 bases and J by 5 bases, with 6 bases of the junction left unmatched. The CDR3 DNA reads TGCAGTGCCAGTAGCGGGAGGTGGGAGACCCAGTACTTC. Residues: CSASSGRWETQYF.

The rearrangement links TRBV6-2 or TRBV6-3 to TRBJ2-1, with TRBD2 matching over 7 bases. J gave up 0 bases and V 4 bases, and 6 bases lay outside the gene matches. Germline loops: CDR1 MNHEY, CDR2 SVGEGT. The CDR3 is 16 amino acids. The CDR3 loop is CASSFLAASSYNEQFF. In nucleotides, the CDR3 is TGTGCCAGCAGTTTTCTAGCGGCAAGCTCCTACAATGAGCAGTTCTTC.

J is TRBJ2-1 and V is TRBV10-1, with 12 bases lining up with TRBD2. From germline, CDR1 is WNHNN and CDR2 SYGVQD (reference sequence). J gave up 4 bases and V 5 bases, and 6 bases lay outside the gene matches. The CDR3 is 16 amino acids. The CDR3 here is CASSSRTSGDYNEQFF. For the CDR3, the DNA is TGCGCCAGCAGTTCAAGGACTAGCGGGGATTACAATGAGCAGTTCTTC.

The V call is TRBV28, the J call TRBJ2-4; D is ambiguous. Per the germline V gene, CDR1 is MDHEN and CDR2 is SYDVKM. Deletions cut 4 bases from V and 0 bases from J, with 7 bases between. The CDR3 has 14 residues. CDR3 sequence reads: CASSYGVAKNIQYF. The CDR3 DNA sequence: TGTGCCAGCAGTTATGGAGTAGCCAAAAACATTCAGTACTTC.

This clone has only a few counts. The chain combines TRBV11-2 with TRBJ2-5; D possibly corresponds to TRBD2 (7 bases). This CDR3 spans 13 amino acids. Trimming shortened V by 3 bases and J by 5 bases, and 10 bases separated the two germline ends. Germline-derived CDR1 and CDR2 are SGHAT and FQNNGV. CDR3 residues: CASSFGGPETQYF. The CDR3 DNA reads TGTGCCAGCAGCTTCGGGGGGCCGGAGACCCAGTACTTC.

This clone was found a few times. J is TRBJ2-7 and V is TRBV3-1 (or the pseudogene TRBV3-2); D not certain. The germline gives CDR1 LGHDT, CDR2 YNNKEL (reference sequence). V lost 1 base and J 0 bases, leaving 7 bases between the germline ends. The CDR3 is 14 amino acids. CDR3 sequence (DNA): TGTGCCAGCAGCCAAGGGCTAGACTCCTACGAGCAGTACTTC. Protein sequence: CASSQGLDSYEQYF.

This chain uses TRBV5-1 with TRBJ2-7; D unresolved. CDR3 size: 13 residues. CDR1 is SGHRS, CDR2 YFSETQ, per germline. V gave up 6 bases and J gave up 0 bases, with 10 bases separating them. CDR3 DNA sequence: TGCGCCAGCACCCTCGGGTACTCCTACGAGCAGTACTTC. Translated, it gives CASTLGYSYEQYF.

This chain uses TRBV6-1 with TRBJ1-5; D might be TRBD1 (6 bases). Germline V gives CDR1 MNHNS, CDR2 SASEGT. The CDR3 runs to 15 residues. V was pared by 0 bases and J by 4 bases, with 10 bases between. CDR3 sequence (DNA): TGTGCCAGCAGTGAAGCAGGGGGGGCGAATCAGCCCCAGCATTTT. Translation: CASSEAGGANQPQHF.

This chain links TRBV5-8 with TRBJ2-7, with 7 positions matching TRBD1. The J segment lost 10 bases and the V segment lost 6 bases, leaving 13 bases of the junction unmatched. The V gene's germline CDR1 is SGHTS and CDR2 YDEGEE. The CDR3 is 13 amino acids. The CDR3, as DNA: TGTGCCAGCATGTCCAAAACAGGGGTATTCCAGTACTTC. It translates to CASMSKTGVFQYF. The whole variable domain, filled in from reference TRBV5-8 and TRBJ2-7, reads EAGVTQSPTHLIKTRGQQATLRCSPISGHTSVYWYQQALGLGLQFLLWYDEGEERNRGNFPPRFSGRQFPNYSSELNVNALELEDSALYLCASMSKTGVFQYFGPGTRLTVT.

The CDR3 region is CSVFDSSNYGYTF. The DNA for the CDR3 is TGCAGCGTTTTCGACAGTTCTAACTATGGCTACACCTTC. The gene calls are TRBV29-1 and TRBJ1-2, with D tentatively TRBD1 (5 bases). Trimming pared 5 bases from V and 0 bases from J, leaving 10 bases between. Looked up from germline, CDR1 is SQVTM and CDR2 is ANQGSEA. CDR3 length: 13 amino acids.

This clone was recorded only once. The chain uses TRBV7-8 and TRBJ2-5, with 12 bases lining up with TRBD2. CDR1 and CDR2 (germline): SGHVS, FQNEAQ. V dropped 5 bases and J dropped 2; count of bases not matched to a gene: 9. This CDR3 has 17 residues. The CDR3 DNA sequence: TGTGCCAGCAGCCTACTAGCGGGAGGTCTCTATCAAGAGACCCAGTACTTC. Translation gives CASSLLAGGLYQETQYF.

The rearrangement uses TRBV10-1 and TRBJ2-1, with D possibly being TRBD2 (5 bases). The CDR3 extends over 14 amino acids. Germline loops: CDR1 WNHNN, CDR2 SYGVQD (reference sequence). V lost 7 bases and J 0 bases, leaving 10 bases between the germline ends. The CDR3 region is CASNPSGSYNEQFF. The DNA for the CDR3 is TGCGCCAGCAACCCCAGCGGCTCCTACAATGAGCAGTTCTTC.

The chain joins TRBV5-1 to TRBJ2-2, with D perhaps matching TRBD1 (6 bases). Germline lookup yields CDR1 SGHRS and CDR2 YFSETQ. Trimming shortened V by 4 bases and J by 1 base, and 11 bases separated the two germline ends. This CDR3 is 15 amino acids long. The CDR3 spells CASSEGQMNTGELFF. In DNA form, the CDR3 reads TGCGCCAGCAGCGAAGGACAGATGAACACCGGGGAGCTGTTTTTT.

This chain joins TRBV5-6 and TRBJ1-2; 8 bases are shared with TRBD1. The CDR3 has 16 residues. The V and J ends lost 4 bases and 3 bases, in that order; junction bases with no gene match: 11. The V gene's germline CDR1 is SGHDT and CDR2 YYEEEE. CDR3 amino acids: CASSAGTGRAYYGYTF. The CDR3, as DNA: TGTGCCAGCAGCGCCGGGACAGGAAGAGCCTACTATGGCTACACCTTC.